Following are 23 T cell receptor beta chains from one sample sequenced in a study of shared clonotypes between healthy human individuals. Clones were sequenced by immunoSEQ multiplex PCR, and TCRdb holds only the in-frame ones, with some missing. The repertoire consists of fewer than 3 million clones, with about 90% occurring once and the leading ten covering 0.3% to 0.4%. The specimen sequenced was naive CD4+ T cells from PBMCs. Indicated subset: CD45RA+ positively selected. The receptors shown here come from a man younger than 35 in good health. Some clones in this sample may be carry-over from other donors' samples.

J is TRBJ1-2 and V is TRBV5-1, with D possibly TRBD1 on 6 matching bases. CDR1 is SGHRS, CDR2 YFSETQ, per germline. The V end was cut by 3 bases, the J end by 4 bases, with 13 bases between. This CDR3 spans 14 amino acids. The CDR3 DNA sequence: TGCGCCAGCAGCTCGATACAGGGCGGCTATGGCTACACCTTC. It is translated as CASSSIQGGYGYTF.

This clone was counted a single time. This same CDR3 is encoded by further DNA sequences in the sample. J is TRBJ2-2 and V is TRBV7-9; the D gene is possibly TRBD2 (6 bases). V lost 0 bases and J 5 bases, leaving 10 bases between the germline ends. The CDR3 length is 15 residues. Germline values: CDR1 SEHNR, CDR2 FQNEAQ (reference sequence). CDR3 DNA sequence: TGTGCCAGCAGCTTAGCTGCCGGGGGTACCGGGGAGCTGTTTTTT. Protein product: CASSLAAGGTGELFF.

V usage is TRBV28 and J usage is TRBJ2-6; D perhaps matches TRBD1 (6 bases). Trimming left V 3 bases short and J 4 bases short, with 19 bases between. CDR1 is MDHEN, CDR2 SYDVKM, per germline. The length of the CDR3 is 18 residues. CDR3 amino acids: CASSLATGMALGANVLTF. The DNA for the CDR3 is TGTGCCAGCAGTTTGGCTACAGGGATGGCACTGGGGGCCAACGTCCTGACTTTC.

The rearrangement links TRBV6-6 to TRBJ1-5; tentative D call: TRBD1 (5 bases). The V and J ends lost 2 bases and 2 bases respectively, with 13 bases between them. This CDR3 region has 16 residues. From germline, CDR1 is MNHNY and CDR2 SVGAGI (reference sequence). In nucleotides, the CDR3 is TGTGCCAGCAGTTACGCCGCGCGGGGCGGCAATCAGCCCCAGCATTTT. As protein: CASSYAARGGNQPQHF.

The gene calls are TRBV6-5 and TRBJ1-2, with 8 bases matching TRBD1. The CDR3 contains 13 residues. The V gene end was trimmed by 6 bases and the J gene end by 5 bases; junction bases not matched to a gene: 5. CDR1 MNHEY and CDR2 SVGAGI come from the germline V gene. CDR3: CASSFRTGYGYTF. Here the CDR3 DNA reads TGTGCCAGCAGCTTTCGGACAGGGTATGGCTACACCTTC.

In its sample, this clone was seen a few times. This chain's CDR3 is CASSRIGNQPQHF. The DNA of the CDR3 is TGCGCCAGCAGCCGGATAGGCAATCAGCCCCAGCATTTT. The chain combines TRBV5-1 with TRBJ1-5; no definite D call. The CDR3 is made up of 13 amino acids. Germline V gene sequence: CDR1 SGHRS, CDR2 YFSETQ. V lost 4 bases and J lost 2, with 7 bases in between.

The chain combines TRBV7-3 with TRBJ2-6; D call uncertain. This CDR3 is built from 18 residues. V lost 2 bases, J lost 1 base, and 15 bases lay in between. Germline V gene sequence: CDR1 SGHTA, CDR2 FQGTGA. The DNA for the CDR3 is TGTGCCAGCAGCTTACCCCGAAATAGACTTTCTGGGGCCAACGTCCTGACTTTC. Encoded protein: CASSLPRNRLSGANVLTF. The variable domain in full, with the rest retrieved from reference TRBV7-3 and TRBJ2-6, is GAGVSQTPSNKVTEKGKYVELRCDPISGHTALYWYRQSLGQGPEFLIYFQGTGAADDSGLPNDRFFAVRPEGSVSTLKIQRTERGDSAVYLCASSLPRNRLSGANVLTFGAGSRLTVL.

On this clone itself: The sample holds other DNA sequences that translate to the same CDR3. The J gene is TRBJ2-2, the V gene TRBV5-1; TRBD1 matches 11 bases. The CDR3 is 15 residues long. Germline assignment: CDR1 SGHRS and CDR2 YFSETQ. The J segment lost 5 bases and the V segment lost 3 bases, leaving 3 bases of the junction unmatched. The CDR3 here is CASSSGTGGTGELFF. The CDR3 nucleotides are TGCGCCAGCAGCTCGGGGACAGGGGGGACCGGGGAGCTGTTTTTT.

The rearrangement joins TRBV28 to TRBJ2-2, with D unclear. CDR3 length: 16 amino acids. CDR1 and CDR2 from the germline V gene are MDHEN and SYDVKM. The V end lost 3 bases, the J end lost 2 bases, and 13 bases lay between the germline ends. The CDR3 nucleotides read TGTGCCAGCAGTTTTGGAAGAGAAACTAACACCGGGGAGCTGTTTTTT. It codes for CASSFGRETNTGELFF.

This clone has just one count. This sequence joins TRBV6-4 and TRBJ1-5; 7 nucleotides agree with TRBD1. Germline lookup yields CDR1 MRHNA and CDR2 SNTAGT. The CDR3 loop spans 13 amino acids. Trimming took 5 bases from V and 12 from J; bases not matched to a gene: 10. The CDR3 sequence is CASSPQGGGDQHF. CDR3 in DNA: TGTGCCAGCAGTCCGCAGGGGGGCGGTGACCAGCATTTT.

This clone was observed a single time. V and J are TRBV9 and TRBJ1-1; the match to TRBD1 covers 9 bases. This CDR3 is built from 14 residues. With 4 bases clipped from V and 5 bases from J, the junction kept 6 bases outside the gene matches. Germline V gene lookup returns CDR1 SGDLS and CDR2 YYNGEE. This CDR3 is CASSYGQGTTEAFF. Written as DNA, the CDR3 is TGTGCCAGCAGCTATGGACAGGGGACGACTGAAGCTTTCTTT.

The rearrangement uses TRBV5-1 and TRBJ2-5; tentatively, D is TRBD1 (6 bases). There are 16 residues in the CDR3. Between the trimmed V and J ends, which lost 7 bases and 5 bases, there was a span of 24 bases. Germline V gene data show CDR1 as SGHRS and CDR2 as YFSETQ. The CDR3 nucleotides read TGCGCCAGCTCTTCGGGGCAGGGGCTAGTCGGGGAGACCCAGTACTTC. Its translation: CASSSGQGLVGETQYF.

This rearrangement joins TRBV5-5 to TRBJ1-3, with a tentative D call TRBD1 (6 bases). The CDR3 has 14 amino acids. The germline gives CDR1 SGHKS, CDR2 YYEKEE (reference sequence). V was cut by 3 bases and J by 2 bases, with 9 bases left in between. In DNA, the CDR3 is TGTGCCAGCAGCTCGGGGGCTACTGGAAACACCATATATTTT. Protein sequence: CASSSGATGNTIYF.

The chain uses TRBV4-2 and TRBJ2-3; no reliable D call. V was pared by 1 base and J by 2 bases, with 13 bases between. This CDR3 region has 16 residues. Germline CDR1 is LGHNA and CDR2 is YNFKEQ. This CDR3 is CASSQGNHILTDTQYF. In DNA form, the CDR3 reads TGTGCCAGCAGCCAAGGGAATCATATTCTCACAGATACGCAGTATTTT.

The chain is built from TRBV6-1 and TRBJ2-7; TRBD1 agrees at 7 bases. The CDR3 has 12 residues. J gave up 2 bases and V 8 bases, and 3 bases lay outside the gene matches. Germline V gene data show CDR1 as MNHNS and CDR2 as SASEGT. CDR3 nucleotides: TGTGCCAGCGCCGGGACAGCCTACGAGCAGTACTTC. Protein sequence: CASAGTAYEQYF.

This clone appeared a single time. The chain employs TRBV4-2 and TRBJ2-5; 7 bases agree with TRBD1. The V gene end was trimmed by 2 bases and the J gene end by 2 bases; junction bases not matched to a gene: 2. The CDR3 has 14 residues. Looked up from germline, CDR1 is LGHNA and CDR2 is YNFKEQ. CDR3 sequence: CASSQSTGQETQYF. CDR3 coding DNA: TGTGCCAGCAGCCAATCGACAGGGCAAGAGACCCAGTACTTC.

The genes are TRBV7-2 and TRBJ1-5; D might be TRBD1 (6 bases). Germline-derived CDR1 and CDR2 are SGHTA and FQGNSA. This CDR3 comprises 14 residues. V gave up 2 bases and J gave up 9 bases, with 14 bases separating them. CDR3 sequence reads: CASSLQGLTGPQHF. The DNA for the CDR3 is TGTGCCAGCAGCTTACAGGGGCTAACGGGGCCCCAGCATTTT.

The chain couples TRBV30 to TRBJ2-1; either TRBD1 or TRBD2 may fit D (5 bases each). Trimming shortened V by 6 bases and J by 5 bases, and 14 bases separated the two germline ends. The CDR3 length is 13 residues. Germline V gene sequence: CDR1 GTSNPN, CDR2 SVGIG (reference sequence). Here the CDR3 reads CACRGVWNNEQFF. The CDR3 DNA reads TGTGCCTGCCGAGGGGTGTGGAACAATGAGCAGTTCTTC. Combining the CDR3 with reference TRBV30 and TRBJ2-1 gives the whole variable domain SQTIHQWPATLVQPVGSPLSLECTVEGTSNPNLYWYRQAAGRGLQLLFYSVGIGQISSEVPQNLSASRPQDRQFILSSKKLLLSDSGFYLCACRGVWNNEQFFGPGTRLTVL.

The chain joins TRBV7-9 to TRBJ2-1, with D perhaps matching TRBD2 (5 bases). This CDR3 spans 15 amino acids. Germline assignment: CDR1 SEHNR and CDR2 FQNEAQ (reference sequence). Trimming pared 8 bases from V and 5 bases from J, leaving 19 bases between. For the CDR3, the DNA is TGTGCCAGCGACAAGTTGGGGAGAAGGCACAATGAGCAGTTCTTC. Protein: CASDKLGRRHNEQFF.

The V call is TRBV7-6, the J call TRBJ2-1, with 11 nucleotides matching TRBD1. The CDR3 loop spans 15 amino acids. Per germline, CDR1 SGHVS and CDR2 FNYEAQ. V shed 2 bases and J 9 bases; nucleotides not matched to a gene: 6. For the CDR3, the DNA is TGTGCCAGCAGCTTATTCTGGACAGGGGGCAGTGAGCAGTTCTTC. Its translation: CASSLFWTGGSEQFF. The variable domain in full, completed from reference TRBV7-6 and TRBJ2-1, reads GAGVSQSPRYKVTKRGQDVALRCDPISGHVSLYWYRQALGQGPEFLTYFNYEAQQDKSGLPNDRFSAERPEGSISTLTIQRTEQRDSAMYRCASSLFWTGGSEQFFGPGTRLTVL.

The genes are TRBV28 and TRBJ2-7; 14 nucleotides align to TRBD2. The CDR3 spans 20 residues. Germline CDR1 and CDR2: MDHEN and SYDVKM. The V gene end was trimmed by 6 bases and the J gene end by 6 bases; junction bases not matched to a gene: 22. CDR3 residues: CASRPSPGTSGSIPFSEQYF. Written as DNA, the CDR3 is TGTGCCAGCAGACCATCCCCCGGGACTAGCGGGAGTATCCCGTTTAGCGAGCAGTACTTC.

V usage is TRBV5-1 and J usage is TRBJ1-2; TRBD1 aligns across 7 bases. Germline V gene lookup returns CDR1 SGHRS and CDR2 YFSETQ. The CDR3 covers 16 residues. J gave up 5 bases and V 0 bases, and 10 bases lay outside the gene matches. This CDR3 reads CASSLAGGDRGYGYTF. CDR3 nucleotides: TGCGCCAGCAGCTTGGCCGGCGGGGACAGAGGATATGGCTACACCTTC.

On this clone itself: Distinct nucleotide sequences in the sample also encode this CDR3. The chain carries TRBV29-1 and TRBJ2-1; 14 positions agree with TRBD2. The CDR3 sequence is 14 residues long. The trim removed 1 base at V and 9 bases at J, leaving 2 bases unmatched. The germline V gene encodes CDR1 SQVTM and CDR2 ANQGSEA. Written as DNA, the CDR3 is TGCAGCGTTGAAGGTGGACTAGCGGGAGGTGAGCAGTTCTTC. Protein product: CSVEGGLAGGEQFF.